Following are 5 T cell receptor beta chains from one sample sequenced in a study of shared clonotypes between healthy human individuals. Assay: immunoSEQ multiplex PCR; the TCRdb copy retains only in-frame clones and omits some. The table has approximately 2.5 million clones, 90% to 95% seen once; the top ten hold approximately 0.36%. The sample taken for sequencing was naive CD4+ T cells from PBMCs. The subset denotes: CD45RA+ positively selected. The receptors stem from a man aged 18 to 29 in good health. Some clones in this sample may be carry-over from other donors' samples.

The J gene is TRBJ2-7, the V gene TRBV7-9; unclear D gene. In germline, CDR1 is SEHNR, CDR2 FQNEAQ (reference sequence). The CDR3 spans 14 residues. V lost 1 base and J lost 0, with 7 bases in between. CDR3 nucleotide sequence: TGTGCCAGCAGCTTAGATAGTCCCTCCTACGAGCAGTACTTC. Its protein is CASSLDSPSYEQYF. The variable domain in full, completed from reference TRBV7-9 and TRBJ2-7, reads DTGVSQNPRHKITKRGQNVTFRCDPISEHNRLYWYRQTLGQGPEFLTYFQNEAQLEKSRLLSDRFSAERPKGSFSTLEIQRTEQGDSAMYLCASSLDSPSYEQYFGPGTRLTVT.

The CDR3, as DNA: TGTGCCAGCAGTGAGATAGGATGGGACAGAGCTCGCTATGGCTACACCTTC. As protein: CASSEIGWDRARYGYTF. This chain links TRBV2 with TRBJ1-2; the match to TRBD1 covers 7 bases. The trim removed 3 bases at V and 4 bases at J, leaving 14 bases unmatched. CDR3 length equals 17 residues. Germline V gene data show CDR1 as SNHLY and CDR2 as FYNNEI.

This CDR3 is CASSATGTTYNEQFF. The CDR3 DNA reads TGTGCCAGCAGCGCAACCGGGACAACGTACAATGAGCAGTTCTTC. The chain couples TRBV9 to TRBJ2-1; possible D gene TRBD1, 6 bases. In germline, CDR1 is SGDLS, CDR2 YYNGEE. The CDR3 covers 15 residues. V was trimmed by 3 bases and J by 4 bases, leaving 14 bases between them. Variable domain in full (rest from reference TRBV9 and TRBJ2-1): DSGVTQTPKHLITATGQRVTLRCSPRSGDLSVYWYQQSLDQGLQFLIQYYNGEERAKGNILERFSAQQFPDLHSELNLSSLELGDSALYFCASSATGTTYNEQFFGPGTRLTVL.

The count of this clone is one. The rearrangement uses TRBV27 and TRBJ1-2, with 7 bases identical to TRBD1. Trimming at V came to 3 bases and at J to 6 bases, leaving 7 bases not matched to a gene. The length of the CDR3 is 14 residues. Germline CDR1 MNHEY, CDR2 SMNVEV (reference sequence). CDR3 in amino acids: CASSFRGAIDGYTF. The DNA of the CDR3 is TGTGCCAGCAGTTTCAGGGGGGCTATTGATGGCTACACCTTC.

The chain has TRBV18 and TRBJ1-3; D not certain. V was pared by 3 bases and J by 0 bases, with 21 bases between. Germline CDR1 KGHSH, CDR2 LQKENI. This CDR3 region has 19 residues. The CDR3 region has the DNA TGTGCCAGCTCACCTTCGGAGTTTCGGCAGCCGAGCTCTGGAAACACCATATATTTT. Its translation is CASSPSEFRQPSSGNTIYF.